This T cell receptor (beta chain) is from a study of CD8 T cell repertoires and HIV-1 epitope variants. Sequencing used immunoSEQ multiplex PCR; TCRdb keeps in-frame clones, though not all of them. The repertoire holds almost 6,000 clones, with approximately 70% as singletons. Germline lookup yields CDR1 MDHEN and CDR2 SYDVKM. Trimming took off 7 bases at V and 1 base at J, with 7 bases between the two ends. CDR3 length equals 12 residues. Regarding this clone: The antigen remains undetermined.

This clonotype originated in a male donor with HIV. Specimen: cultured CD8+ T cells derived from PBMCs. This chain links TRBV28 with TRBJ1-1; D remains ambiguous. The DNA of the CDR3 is TGTGCCAGCACATTGGGGAACACTGAAGCTTTCTTT. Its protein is CASTLGNTEAFF.